This T cell receptor (delta chain) was captured in a study of gamma-delta chains in newborns, infants, children. Study-level background: Microbial exposure reportedly drives polyclonal innate γδ T cell expansion after birth.

This clone is deemed medium-sized (0.01 to 0.1%). TCRdb applied CATT to the reads for clone calling. The repertoire has more than 2,000 delta-chain clones, over 0.95% of them found once; the top ten carry more than 13%. The sequence was collected from a child who was a newborn, infant or young child, either healthy, febrile or measles-vaccinated (not recorded which). The sample consisted of blood.

This chain's CDR3 is CACDTLGDTSWDTRQMFF. The CDR3 region has the DNA TGTGCCTGTGACACCCTGGGGGATACGAGCTGGGACACCCGACAGATGTTTTTC. The rearrangement uses TRDV2 and TRDJ3; 12 nucleotides match TRDD3. V was pared by 0 bases and J by 3 bases, with 2 bases of the junction left unmatched. The CDR3 covers 18 residues. CDR1 GEAIGNYY and CDR2 EKD come from the germline V gene.